The rows below give T cell receptor beta chains drawn from one sample of a study of blood T cell repertoires in COVID-19. Here immunoSEQ multiplex PCR was the method, and the copy in TCRdb shows in-frame clones only, minus some. The sample lists more than 80,000 clones; 71% were seen once. Sequencing was done on a sample of peripheral blood. These receptors came from a human donor with acute or convalescent COVID-19. The donor label of this sample is uncertain. Both conserved end residues are part of each CDR3. D genes are given only for firm matches. Some rows mark clone size as missing; the rest say once, few, many or name a class of expanded clone.

length: 13
J: TRBJ2-1
size: few
D: .
V: TRBV7-3
CDR3: CASSSRTSDEQFF
DNA: TGTGCCAGCAGCTCGAGAACTAGTGACGAGCAGTTCTTC

length: 11
J: TRBJ2-5
size: .
D: .
V: TRBV29-1
CDR3: CSVGHQETQYF
DNA: TGCAGCGTTGGGCACCAAGAGACCCAGTACTTC

length: 15
J: TRBJ1-1
size: .
D: TRBD1
V: TRBV19
CDR3: CASSFRGRVNTEAFF
DNA: TGTGCCAGTAGTTTCAGGGGGCGCGTGAACACTGAAGCTTTCTTT

length: 13
J: TRBJ1-2
size: once
D: .
V: TRBV2
CDR3: CASSEGVVDGYTF
DNA: TGTGCCAGCAGTGAAGGTGTTGTAGATGGCTACACCTTC

length: 12
J: TRBJ1-1
size: .
D: .
V: TRBV6-5
CDR3: CASIGGRGQAFF
DNA: TGTGCCAGTATCGGCGGCAGGGGACAAGCTTTCTTT

length: 14
J: TRBJ2-2
size: .
D: .
V: TRBV5-1
CDR3: CASSLAPGAGELFF
DNA: TGCGCCAGCAGCTTGGCCCCCGGGGCCGGGGAGCTGTTTTTT

length: 14
J: TRBJ2-3
size: .
D: .
V: TRBV6-6
CDR3: CASSFRGAEDTQYF
DNA: TGTGCCAGCAGTTTCAGGGGGGCTGAAGATACGCAGTATTTT

length: 12
J: TRBJ2-1
size: .
D: .
V: TRBV2
CDR3: CASSTTSSEQFF
DNA: TGTGCCAGCAGTACCACTAGCTCTGAGCAGTTCTTC

length: 15
J: TRBJ2-7
size: .
D: TRBD2
V: TRBV7-2
CDR3: CASSLGGGQLYEQYF
DNA: TGTGCCAGCAGCTTAGGCGGGGGGCAACTCTACGAGCAGTACTTC

length: 13
J: TRBJ2-5
size: .
D: TRBD2
V: TRBV19
CDR3: CASSIAGGKTQYF
DNA: TGTGCCAGTAGTATAGCGGGGGGGAAGACCCAGTACTTC

length: 18
J: TRBJ2-5
size: .
D: TRBD2
V: TRBV4-2
CDR3: CASSQNLPGLAGEETQYF
DNA: TGTGCCAGCAGCCAAAACCTCCCGGGACTAGCGGGGGAAGAGACCCAGTACTTC

length: 12
J: TRBJ1-1
size: .
D: TRBD1
V: TRBV6-5
CDR3: CASGTGNTEAFF
DNA: TGTGCCAGCGGGACAGGGAACACTGAAGCTTTCTTT

length: 13
J: TRBJ1-1
size: .
D: .
V: TRBV12-5
CDR3: CASGRTRSTEAFF
DNA: TGTGCTAGTGGTCGGACTCGAAGCACTGAAGCTTTCTTT

length: 13
J: TRBJ1-1
size: few
D: .
V: TRBV6-2/TRBV6-3
CDR3: CASSYQIRGGAFF
DNA: TGTGCCAGCAGTTACCAGATTCGCGGAGGAGCTTTCTTT

length: 13
J: TRBJ1-2
size: few
D: .
V: TRBV12-3/TRBV12-4
CDR3: CASSLGLHYGYTF
DNA: TGTGCCAGCAGCCTGGGACTGCACTATGGCTACACCTTC

length: 13
J: TRBJ1-5
size: .
D: TRBD1
V: TRBV29-1
CDR3: CSAVQGADQPQHF
DNA: TGCAGCGCGGTACAGGGGGCGGATCAGCCCCAGCATTTT

length: 14
J: TRBJ2-1
size: few
D: TRBD2
V: TRBV18
CDR3: CASSPQRGYNEQFF
DNA: TGTGCCAGCTCACCACAGCGGGGGTACAATGAGCAGTTCTTC

length: 15
J: TRBJ2-2
size: .
D: TRBD1
V: TRBV9
CDR3: CASREGQVATGELFF
DNA: TGTGCCAGCAGAGAAGGACAGGTTGCGACCGGGGAGCTGTTTTTT

length: 16
J: TRBJ2-3
size: .
D: TRBD2
V: TRBV7-9
CDR3: CASSNSLAGRTDTQYF
DNA: TGTGCCAGCAGCAATTCATTAGCGGGACGTACAGATACGCAGTATTTT

length: 16
J: TRBJ2-1
size: once
D: TRBD1
V: TRBV6-1
CDR3: CASSDPGTGRPGEQFF
DNA: TGTGCCAGCAGTGACCCCGGGACAGGGAGACCCGGGGAGCAGTTCTTC

length: 12
J: TRBJ2-1
size: .
D: .
V: TRBV30
CDR3: CAWRGGGGEQFF
DNA: TGTGCCTGGAGGGGGGGTGGAGGAGAGCAGTTCTTC

length: 14
J: TRBJ1-2
size: .
D: TRBD1
V: TRBV30
CDR3: CAWTRTGTIYGYTF
DNA: TGTGCCTGGACAAGGACAGGGACTATCTATGGCTACACCTTC

length: 13
J: TRBJ1-2
size: .
D: .
V: TRBV2
CDR3: CASSGQATYGYTF
DNA: TGTGCCAGCAGTGGGCAGGCCACCTATGGCTACACCTTC

length: 14
J: TRBJ1-1
size: .
D: .
V: TRBV10-2
CDR3: CASSEVNLNTEAFF
DNA: TGCGCCAGCAGTGAGGTTAACTTGAACACTGAAGCTTTCTTT

length: 13
J: TRBJ2-3
size: .
D: .
V: TRBV18
CDR3: CASSPPATDTQYF
DNA: TGTGCCAGCTCACCACCGGCCACAGATACGCAGTATTTT

length: 15
J: TRBJ2-1
size: .
D: .
V: TRBV7-7
CDR3: CASSFTASKEDEQFF
DNA: TGTGCTAGCAGCTTTACGGCTAGCAAAGAGGATGAGCAGTTCTTC

length: 15
J: TRBJ2-3
size: .
D: .
V: TRBV18
CDR3: CASSGDTGGAMKQYF
DNA: TGTGCCAGCTCAGGCGATACGGGCGGGGCTATGAAGCAGTATTTT

length: 18
J: TRBJ1-2
size: .
D: TRBD1
V: TRBV4-1
CDR3: CASSQEAGAPRGRGGYTF
DNA: TGCGCCAGCAGCCAAGAGGCGGGGGCGCCCAGGGGGCGCGGGGGCTACACCTTC

length: 16
J: TRBJ1-5
size: once
D: .
V: TRBV7-3
CDR3: CASSLTPGAHNQPQHF
DNA: TGTGCCAGCAGCTTAACCCCAGGGGCACACAATCAGCCCCAGCATTTT

length: 15
J: TRBJ2-1
size: .
D: .
V: TRBV24-1
CDR3: CATSDAGLPYNEQFF
DNA: TGTGCCACCAGTGATGCGGGACTTCCATACAATGAGCAGTTCTTC

length: 13
J: TRBJ1-6
size: .
D: .
V: TRBV2
CDR3: CASGSGSHSPLHF
DNA: TGTGCCAGCGGTAGCGGGAGTCATTCACCCCTCCACTTT

length: 15
J: TRBJ2-3
size: .
D: TRBD2
V: TRBV15
CDR3: CATSSKRGAPDTQYF
DNA: TGTGCCACCAGCAGTAAGCGGGGGGCCCCGGATACGCAGTATTTT

length: 13
J: TRBJ1-3
size: .
D: .
V: TRBV7-9
CDR3: CASSRSDGNTIYF
DNA: TGTGCCAGCAGCCGGAGTGACGGAAACACCATATATTTT

length: 14
J: TRBJ2-1
size: once
D: .
V: TRBV19
CDR3: CASSWPGGGNEQFF
DNA: TGTGCCAGTAGTTGGCCTGGTGGAGGCAATGAGCAGTTCTTC

length: 14
J: TRBJ2-2
size: .
D: .
V: TRBV7-9
CDR3: CASRVRINTGELFF
DNA: TGTGCCAGCAGGGTCAGGATTAACACCGGGGAGCTGTTTTTT

length: 11
J: TRBJ2-3
size: .
D: .
V: TRBV29-1
CDR3: CSVYSTDTQYF
DNA: TGCAGCGTTTATAGCACAGATACGCAGTATTTT

length: 16
J: TRBJ1-2
size: .
D: .
V: TRBV5-1
CDR3: CASSLQSRISTGGYTF
DNA: TGCGCCAGCAGCTTGCAGTCCAGGATCAGCACCGGCGGCTACACCTTC

length: 13
J: TRBJ2-2
size: many
D: .
V: TRBV2
CDR3: CASSEGLGGELFF
DNA: TGTGCCAGCAGTGAGGGGCTCGGGGGGGAGCTGTTTTTT

length: 15
J: TRBJ1-5
size: .
D: TRBD1
V: TRBV28
CDR3: CASSQPGQGNQPQHF
DNA: TGTGCCAGCAGCCAACCTGGACAGGGCAATCAGCCCCAGCATTTT

length: 12
J: TRBJ1-2
size: .
D: TRBD1
V: TRBV2
CDR3: CASRAGGFGYTF
DNA: TGTGCCAGCCGGGCAGGGGGCTTTGGCTACACCTTC

length: 13
J: TRBJ1-6
size: once
D: .
V: TRBV6-5
CDR3: CASSGIVGSPLHF
DNA: TGTGCCAGCAGCGGGATCGTAGGCTCACCCCTCCACTTT